This T cell receptor beta chain was sequenced during a study of blood T cell repertoires in COVID-19. Study as a whole: Acute-phase and convalescent COVID-19 samples originated in the United States, Italy and Spain. T cells, B-cell-depleted T cells, or PBMCs supplied cDNA or gDNA.

As originally analysed: Cell counts per sample came from amplifying reference gene primers. Method: immunoSEQ multiplex PCR; TCRdb's copy keeps in-frame clones and lacks some. The DNA gave D and trimming, while V, J and clone size come from that table. This sample has 250,000 or so clones, with under 85% found just once. Trimming stripped 0 bases from V and 1 base from J, with 13 bases between. There are 16 residues in the CDR3. Germline V gene sequence: CDR1 SGHTA, CDR2 FQGNSA. The sequence was collected from a young man who had recovered from COVID-19. The chain employs TRBV7-2 and TRBJ2-7; tentative D call: TRBD2 (6 bases). Input material: peripheral blood. The CDR3 nucleotides read TGTGCCAGCAGCTTAGCAGGAGGGCGCTCTTCCTACGAGCAGTACTTC. Protein: CASSLAGGRSSYEQYF.